This T cell receptor beta chain emerged from a study of neurological immune-mediated disorders. General observations from the study: No CDR3 amino acid sequences were shared by expanded clones across subjects, suggesting private repertoires in all groups. Phylogenetically, 18 of 34 multiple sclerosis patients' repertoires fell into one related-CDR3 cluster, a possible signature.

Every sequencing run returned over 200 million TCR-beta sequences, which were derived from 15-18 subjects. One entry per CDR3 protein results from TCRdb running MiXCR on the 5' RACE reads. The sample consists of approximately 70,000 distinct CDR3 sequences, 4.8% of them appearing once. Notes on this clonotype: The antigen remains unidentified.

Germline lookup yields CDR1 SQVTM and CDR2 ANQGSEA. CDR3 size: 13 residues. V shed 7 bases and J shed 0 bases, with 12 bases lying between them. The sequence derives from a woman in her seventies with multiple sclerosis. V is TRBV29-1 and J is TRBJ1-1; a weak D match, TRBD1 (5 bases). The sequenced sample was PBMCs. In DNA form, the CDR3 reads TGCAGCGGCCGGAAGGGGCTGAACACTGAAGCTTTCTTT. Protein product: CSGRKGLNTEAFF.